The rows below give T cell receptor beta chains drawn from one sample of a study of shared clonotypes between healthy human individuals. This table comes from immunoSEQ multiplex PCR, and its TCRdb copy is limited to in-frame clones, with some not included. The data show 2,500,000 or so clones, with around 90% seen just once and about 0.13% held by the top ten. Sequencing used naive CD4+ T cells sorted from blood. The receptors come from a man between 18 and 35 years old in good health. Each CDR3 is given with its conserved first and last residue. D genes are given only for firm matches. The listing skips clone size in some rows; elsewhere it reads once, few, many or a size class.

TRBJ1-2	-	TRBD1	TRBV6-6	TGTGCCAGCAGTTACGGACAGGGAACCGCTAACTATGGCTACACCTTC	CASSYGQGTANYGYTF
TRBJ2-1	-	TRBD2	TRBV11-2	TGTGCCAGCAGCTTAGATGGACTAGCATACAATGAGCAGTTCTTC	CASSLDGLAYNEQFF
TRBJ1-3	once	TRBD1	TRBV29-1	TGCAGCGTTGACGCGACAGGGACTGGAAACACCATATATTTT	CSVDATGTGNTIYF
TRBJ2-7	-	-	TRBV2	TGTGCCAGCAGTGGGATAGGGAAATTATCCCGAGGACACTACGAGCAGTACTTC	CASSGIGKLSRGHYEQYF
TRBJ2-4	-	TRBD1	TRBV5-1	TGCGCCAGCAGCGTGACAGGGGGCGGAGGAGACATTCAGTACTTC	CASSVTGGGGDIQYF
TRBJ2-7	-	-	TRBV5-8	TGTGCCAGCAGCAGAGGGACACCGTACGAGCAGTACTTC	CASSRGTPYEQYF
TRBJ1-2	-	TRBD1	TRBV11-2	TGTGCCAGCAGCTTAATGGCAGGGGGGATTGGTGGCTACACCTTC	CASSLMAGGIGGYTF
TRBJ2-1	-	TRBD1	TRBV7-2	TGTGCCAGCAGCTCGGACAGGGGAGGCTACAATGAGCAGTTCTTC	CASSSDRGGYNEQFF
TRBJ2-1	-	TRBD2	TRBV7-6	TGTGCCAGCAGCTTAGCTAGCGGGGGGAGGGATGAGCAGTTCTTC	CASSLASGGRDEQFF
TRBJ1-5	-	TRBD1	TRBV5-1	TGCGCCAGCAGCTCTTTTGGGGACAGGGGGCTGAATAGCAATCAGCCCCAGCATTTT	CASSSFGDRGLNSNQPQHF
TRBJ1-2	-	-	TRBV20-1	TGCAGTGCGGACAGCGCCTATGGCTACACCTTC	CSADSAYGYTF
TRBJ2-1	-	TRBD2	TRBV10-3	TGTGCCATCGGGAGGGTTTCCGGGACCTACAATGAGCAGTTCTTC	CAIGRVSGTYNEQFF
TRBJ2-5	-	-	TRBV28	TGTGCCAGCAGTTCACGGCCGGACAGTAAAGAGACCCAGTACTTC	CASSSRPDSKETQYF
TRBJ2-4	-	-	TRBV19	TGTGCCAGTAGTATAGGCGACAACATTCAGTACTTC	CASSIGDNIQYF
TRBJ2-1	few	-	TRBV30	TGTGCCTGGAGTTGGGGGAGTTACAATGAGCAGTTCTTC	CAWSWGSYNEQFF
TRBJ2-6	-	-	TRBV4-1	TGCGCCAGCAGCCAAGGGGGTTCTGGGGCCAACGTCCTGACTTTC	CASSQGGSGANVLTF
TRBJ2-7	-	-	TRBV27	TGTGCCAGCAGTTGGCGGCGTAAGGGGCAGTACTTC	CASSWRRKGQYF
TRBJ1-5	-	-	TRBV27	TGTGCCAGCAGTTTTCAGACTCCGAGTAGCAATCAGCCCCAGCATTTT	CASSFQTPSSNQPQHF
TRBJ1-1	-	TRBD1	TRBV7-9	TGTGCCAGCAGCCTACAGGGGGAATGGGACACTGAAGCTTTCTTT	CASSLQGEWDTEAFF
TRBJ2-7	-	TRBD1	TRBV5-1	TGCGCCAGCACCAATACCCCAGGACAGGGGAGCTACGAGCAGTACTTC	CASTNTPGQGSYEQYF
TRBJ1-2	once	-	TRBV6-1	TGTGCCAGCAGTGAACGTACAGCTAACTATGGCTACACCTTC	CASSERTANYGYTF
TRBJ2-7	-	-	TRBV9	TGTGCCAGCAGCGTAGAACCCTCCTACGAGCAGTACTTC	CASSVEPSYEQYF
TRBJ1-5	-	-	TRBV7-2	TGTGCCAGCAGCCGGGGGGCTCAGCCCCAGCATTTT	CASSRGAQPQHF
TRBJ1-2	-	-	TRBV19	TGTGCCAGTAGTTGGAGAGACTATGGCTACACCTTC	CASSWRDYGYTF
TRBJ2-7	-	-	TRBV28	TGTGCCAGCAGTTTCCCAGACTCCTACGAGCAGTACTTC	CASSFPDSYEQYF
TRBJ1-1	-	-	TRBV27	TGTGCCAGCAGTCGCCCGAACACTGAAGCTTTCTTT	CASSRPNTEAFF
TRBJ2-7	once	TRBD1	TRBV15	TGTGCCACCTCCCGGACAGGCTACTACGAGCAGTACTTC	CATSRTGYYEQYF
TRBJ1-1	once	-	TRBV5-1	TGCGCCAGCAGCTACACCGGGACAATCAACACTGAAGCTTTCTTT	CASSYTGTINTEAFF
TRBJ1-6	once	-	TRBV4-1	TGCGCCAGCAGCCAAGATACGGATACCTATAATTCACCCCTCCACTTT	CASSQDTDTYNSPLHF
TRBJ2-7	-	TRBD1	TRBV7-9	TGTGCCAGCAGCTTGGGATGGGACAGGGTGAACGAGCAGTACTTC	CASSLGWDRVNEQYF